The rows below give T cell receptor beta chains drawn from one sample of a study of T-cell memory formation after mild COVID-19. TCRdb processed the 5' RACE reads anew with MiXCR; each CDR3 protein has one entry. The sample comprises roughly 280,000 distinct CDR3 sequences, 15% to 20% of which are singletons, and roughly 22% rests with the top ten. Material for sequencing was PBMCs or a T cell subset sorted from them (not recorded which). These receptors were taken from a man younger than 30 who had mild COVID-19 (a few samples of this study predate the infection). Cell type and time point are not known. Each CDR3 is given with its conserved first and last residue. Clone size is shown for a subset of rows, as once, few, many or a class of expanded clone.

cdr3_aa: CASSPSTGWNTEAFF; v_call: TRBV5-1; cdr3_length: 15; clone_size: few; j_call: TRBJ1-1
cdr3_aa: CASSGASGSPRVTQYF; v_call: TRBV6-5; cdr3_length: 16; clone_size: NA; j_call: TRBJ2-5
cdr3_aa: CASSQAGTGGRDTQYF; v_call: TRBV4-3; cdr3_length: 16; clone_size: NA; j_call: TRBJ2-3
cdr3_aa: CASSKGVSGNTIYF; v_call: TRBV7-9; cdr3_length: 14; clone_size: few; j_call: TRBJ1-3
cdr3_aa: CASSQGSQDLYNSPLHF; v_call: TRBV4-1; cdr3_length: 17; clone_size: NA; j_call: TRBJ1-6
cdr3_aa: CSVEGPDRQQYF; v_call: TRBV29-1; cdr3_length: 12; clone_size: NA; j_call: TRBJ2-7
cdr3_aa: CASSFLLGGPGEQFF; v_call: TRBV12-3/TRBV12-4; cdr3_length: 15; clone_size: NA; j_call: TRBJ2-1
cdr3_aa: CASSPTLRDNYGYTF; v_call: TRBV5-6; cdr3_length: 15; clone_size: few; j_call: TRBJ1-2
cdr3_aa: CASSSFRTSGENIQYF; v_call: TRBV7-9; cdr3_length: 16; clone_size: NA; j_call: TRBJ2-4
cdr3_aa: CASSLAAGGINEQFF; v_call: TRBV5-5; cdr3_length: 15; clone_size: NA; j_call: TRBJ2-1
cdr3_aa: CASSLTGLVGHNEQFF; v_call: TRBV6-5; cdr3_length: 16; clone_size: many; j_call: TRBJ2-1
cdr3_aa: CASSLLGWGETQYF; v_call: TRBV11-2; cdr3_length: 14; clone_size: NA; j_call: TRBJ2-5
cdr3_aa: CASSPSEGNYGYTF; v_call: TRBV18; cdr3_length: 14; clone_size: few; j_call: TRBJ1-2
cdr3_aa: CASRTGTGGGYEQYF; v_call: TRBV6-2/TRBV6-3; cdr3_length: 15; clone_size: NA; j_call: TRBJ2-7
cdr3_aa: CASSPLQGRETQYF; v_call: TRBV11-1; cdr3_length: 14; clone_size: NA; j_call: TRBJ2-5
cdr3_aa: CASSLRQFDLDGYTF; v_call: TRBV7-2; cdr3_length: 15; clone_size: few; j_call: TRBJ1-2
cdr3_aa: CASSPGTRYEQYF; v_call: TRBV4-3; cdr3_length: 13; clone_size: few; j_call: TRBJ2-7
cdr3_aa: CASKQLAGGIDTQYF; v_call: TRBV12-3/TRBV12-4; cdr3_length: 15; clone_size: NA; j_call: TRBJ2-3
cdr3_aa: CATRGLTGAFF; v_call: TRBV25-1; cdr3_length: 11; clone_size: NA; j_call: TRBJ1-1
cdr3_aa: CASREGGYGYTF; v_call: TRBV12-3/TRBV12-4; cdr3_length: 12; clone_size: NA; j_call: TRBJ1-2
cdr3_aa: CASSTNRENTEAFF; v_call: TRBV7-9; cdr3_length: 14; clone_size: NA; j_call: TRBJ1-1
cdr3_aa: CASRLQGWEEAFF; v_call: TRBV6-5; cdr3_length: 13; clone_size: few; j_call: TRBJ1-1
cdr3_aa: CASSDAVLTGNTIYF; v_call: TRBV2; cdr3_length: 15; clone_size: NA; j_call: TRBJ1-3
cdr3_aa: CASSRVGGRTETQYF; v_call: TRBV7-2; cdr3_length: 15; clone_size: few; j_call: TRBJ2-5
cdr3_aa: CASSYKQMGEQFF; v_call: TRBV6-5; cdr3_length: 13; clone_size: many; j_call: TRBJ2-1
cdr3_aa: CASHRGYYSGANVLTF; v_call: TRBV12-3/TRBV12-4; cdr3_length: 16; clone_size: few; j_call: TRBJ2-6
cdr3_aa: CASSTSYQETQYF; v_call: TRBV7-3; cdr3_length: 13; clone_size: few; j_call: TRBJ2-5
cdr3_aa: CASSFGNEQFF; v_call: TRBV7-9; cdr3_length: 11; clone_size: few; j_call: TRBJ2-1
cdr3_aa: CASSFGVLAGELFF; v_call: TRBV12-3/TRBV12-4; cdr3_length: 14; clone_size: NA; j_call: TRBJ2-2
cdr3_aa: CASLPGSRANQPQHF; v_call: TRBV7-2; cdr3_length: 15; clone_size: NA; j_call: TRBJ1-5
cdr3_aa: CATSRDLLGNTGELFF; v_call: TRBV15; cdr3_length: 16; clone_size: NA; j_call: TRBJ2-2
cdr3_aa: CSATNSGGTDTQYF; v_call: TRBV20-1; cdr3_length: 14; clone_size: many; j_call: TRBJ2-3
cdr3_aa: CASSPPGRPLHF; v_call: TRBV7-2; cdr3_length: 12; clone_size: NA; j_call: TRBJ1-6
cdr3_aa: CASSLRLAGGSGELFF; v_call: TRBV7-3; cdr3_length: 16; clone_size: few; j_call: TRBJ2-2
cdr3_aa: CASSLDPGLANEQFF; v_call: TRBV11-2; cdr3_length: 15; clone_size: NA; j_call: TRBJ2-1
cdr3_aa: CASGLGRWGSKNIQYF; v_call: TRBV12-5; cdr3_length: 16; clone_size: NA; j_call: TRBJ2-4
cdr3_aa: CASRGYTDTQYF; v_call: TRBV5-1; cdr3_length: 12; clone_size: NA; j_call: TRBJ2-3
cdr3_aa: CASSQTMTVMNTEAFF; v_call: TRBV4-3; cdr3_length: 16; clone_size: NA; j_call: TRBJ1-1
cdr3_aa: CASSQETQPEKLFF; v_call: TRBV4-3; cdr3_length: 14; clone_size: few; j_call: TRBJ1-4
cdr3_aa: CATTTGSEQFF; v_call: TRBV10-3; cdr3_length: 11; clone_size: NA; j_call: TRBJ2-1
cdr3_aa: CASSLSGPSLWEQFF; v_call: TRBV7-2; cdr3_length: 15; clone_size: few; j_call: TRBJ2-1
cdr3_aa: CASSLGLRAYNSPLHF; v_call: TRBV5-1; cdr3_length: 16; clone_size: NA; j_call: TRBJ1-6
cdr3_aa: CASSYWGTGELFF; v_call: TRBV6-5; cdr3_length: 13; clone_size: many; j_call: TRBJ2-2
cdr3_aa: CASSLDADNEQFF; v_call: TRBV7-2; cdr3_length: 13; clone_size: NA; j_call: TRBJ2-1
cdr3_aa: CASSQKNGPYEQYF; v_call: TRBV5-1; cdr3_length: 14; clone_size: few; j_call: TRBJ2-7
cdr3_aa: CASSQGGRDRVYNEQFF; v_call: TRBV4-2; cdr3_length: 17; clone_size: few; j_call: TRBJ2-1
cdr3_aa: CASSQGVAGGGETQYF; v_call: TRBV4-3; cdr3_length: 16; clone_size: many; j_call: TRBJ2-5
cdr3_aa: CASTPGGAGELFF; v_call: TRBV5-1; cdr3_length: 13; clone_size: few; j_call: TRBJ2-2
cdr3_aa: CASSSGALNTGELFF; v_call: TRBV5-1; cdr3_length: 15; clone_size: NA; j_call: TRBJ2-2
cdr3_aa: CASSIRGNQPQHF; v_call: TRBV19; cdr3_length: 13; clone_size: few; j_call: TRBJ1-5
cdr3_aa: CASRTGLAGGDADTQYF; v_call: TRBV6-2/TRBV6-3; cdr3_length: 17; clone_size: few; j_call: TRBJ2-3